This passage covers 2 T cell receptor beta chains from one sample sequenced in a study of graft-versus-host responses after intestinal transplantation. These receptors' targets are unknown. TCRdb's table, derived via immunoSEQ multiplex PCR, lists solely in-frame clones and lacks some. The sample gives some 100,000 clones, just under 95% of which show up once; around 0.067% is in the top ten. The specimen comprised unstimulated CD8+ T cells sorted from spleen or lymph node cells, sampled before transplant. These receptors all come from a human donor who was the organ donor for an intestinal transplant.

The genes are TRBV7-9 and TRBJ2-7; TRBD1 agrees at 7 bases. The CDR3 consists of 14 residues. CDR1 is SEHNR and CDR2 is FQNEAQ in the germline V gene (reference sequence). V trimming: 4 bases; J trimming: 7 bases; junction bases outside the gene matches: 10. The CDR3 region has the DNA TGTGCCAGCAGCTATGCCCAGGGGGTAGATGAGCAGTACTTC. It encodes CASSYAQGVDEQYF.

The chain employs TRBV30 and TRBJ2-3; a possible D gene is TRBD1 (6 bases). Germline CDR1 GTSNPN, CDR2 SVGIG (reference sequence). V was clipped by 5 bases and J by 2 bases, with 14 bases between them. The CDR3 spans 14 residues. DNA of the CDR3: TGTGCCTGGGTCGGACAGATTCTCACAGATACGCAGTATTTT. Translation gives CAWVGQILTDTQYF.